These 7 T cell receptor beta chains were all obtained from the same sample, sequenced in a study of blood T cell repertoires in COVID-19. TCRdb's table, derived via immunoSEQ multiplex PCR, lists solely in-frame clones and lacks some. The sample shows over 250,000 clones, roughly 80% of them seen only once. The sequenced material came from PBMCs or T cells enriched from blood (not recorded which). All receptors derive from a man between 35 and 55 years old who had been exposed to COVID-19.

The genes are TRBV9 and TRBJ2-2; 14 positions match TRBD2. Germline V gene sequence: CDR1 SGDLS, CDR2 YYNGEE. The J segment lost 7 bases and the V segment lost 6 bases, leaving 14 bases of the junction unmatched. This CDR3 is 18 amino acids long. CDR3 nucleotide sequence: TGTGCCAGCAACCCCACCGGGACTAGCGGGAGTGCGGGCGGGGAGCTGTTTTTT. Protein sequence: CASNPTGTSGSAGGELFF.

This chain connects TRBV29-1 to TRBJ1-1, with a tentative D call TRBD1 (6 bases). The germline V gene has CDR1 SQVTM and CDR2 ANQGSEA. CDR3 length: 12 residues. The V and J ends lost 7 bases and 7 bases respectively, with 16 bases between them. The chain's CDR3 is CSATPSGVEAFF. Here the CDR3 DNA reads TGCAGCGCTACCCCATCAGGGGTTGAAGCTTTCTTT.

The gene calls are TRBV7-3 and TRBJ1-1, with D tentatively TRBD1 (5 bases). The germline V gene encodes CDR1 SGHTA and CDR2 FQGTGA. V was clipped by 4 bases and J by 5 bases, with 11 bases between them. This CDR3 has 13 residues. The CDR3 protein is CASSSDKYTEAFF. In nucleotides, the CDR3 is TGTGCCAGCAGCTCGGACAAGTATACTGAAGCTTTCTTT.

The chain employs TRBV24-1 and TRBJ2-1; 7 bases fit TRBD2. The length of the CDR3 is 14 residues. J lost 4 bases, V lost 6 bases, and 5 bases had no gene match. The V gene's germline CDR1 is KGHDR and CDR2 SFDVKD. The CDR3 loop reads CATSRTGGYNEQFF. CDR3 in DNA: TGTGCCACCAGTCGAACGGGAGGTTACAATGAGCAGTTCTTC.

This chain connects TRBV7-9 to TRBJ2-7; 9 positions match TRBD1. CDR1 SEHNR and CDR2 FQNEAQ come from the germline V gene (reference sequence). J was trimmed by 6 bases and V by 5 bases; bases with no gene match: 5. The CDR3 is made up of 13 amino acids. The CDR3 reads CASSGTGNGEQYF. The CDR3 region has the DNA TGTGCCAGCAGCGGGACAGGGAACGGCGAGCAGTACTTC.

Details on this clone: A read error may explain this, as a much larger clone is one base away. The rearrangement links TRBV7-2 to TRBJ2-7; TRBD2 aligns across 11 bases. J gave up 3 bases and V 3 bases, and 1 base lay outside the gene matches. The CDR3 sequence is 14 residues long. Germline loops: CDR1 SGHTA, CDR2 FQGNSA. The CDR3 DNA reads as TGTGCCAGCAGCTTGACTAGCGGGAACTACGAGCAGTACTTC. Its protein is CASSLTSGNYEQYF.

The CDR3, as DNA: TGTGCCATCAGGAACGGGACAGGGGTCCTCGAGCAGTACTTC. Translation: CAIRNGTGVLEQYF. The rearrangement links TRBV10-3 to TRBJ2-7, with 10 bases matching TRBD1. Trimming cost V 6 bases and J 6 bases; bases outside gene matches: 8. Germline V gives CDR1 ENHRY, CDR2 SYGVKD. The CDR3 has 14 residues.